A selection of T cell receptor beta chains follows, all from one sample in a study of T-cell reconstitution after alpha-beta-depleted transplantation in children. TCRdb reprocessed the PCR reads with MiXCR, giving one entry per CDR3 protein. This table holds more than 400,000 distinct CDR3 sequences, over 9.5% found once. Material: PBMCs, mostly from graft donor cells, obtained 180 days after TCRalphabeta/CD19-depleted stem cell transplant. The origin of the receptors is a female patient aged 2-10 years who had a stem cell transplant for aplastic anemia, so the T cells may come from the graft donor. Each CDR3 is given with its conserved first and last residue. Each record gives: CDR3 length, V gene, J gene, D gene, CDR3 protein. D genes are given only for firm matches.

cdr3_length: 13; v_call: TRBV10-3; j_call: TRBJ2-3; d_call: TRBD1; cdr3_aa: CATQGASTDTQYF
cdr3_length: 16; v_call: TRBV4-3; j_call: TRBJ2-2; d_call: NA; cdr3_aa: CASSPRSSPNTGELFF
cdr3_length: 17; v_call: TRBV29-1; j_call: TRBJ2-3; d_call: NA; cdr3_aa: CSVEDLARSSRTDTQYF
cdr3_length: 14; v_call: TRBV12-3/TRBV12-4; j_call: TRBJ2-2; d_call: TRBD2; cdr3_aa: CASSLLAGAGELFF
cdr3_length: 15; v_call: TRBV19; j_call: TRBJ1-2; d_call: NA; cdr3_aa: CASSDFRGDNYGYTF
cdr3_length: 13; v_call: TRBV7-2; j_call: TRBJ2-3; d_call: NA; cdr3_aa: CASSSDFTDTQYF
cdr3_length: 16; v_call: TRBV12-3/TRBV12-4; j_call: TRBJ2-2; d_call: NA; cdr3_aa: CASSQKVGTGTGELFF
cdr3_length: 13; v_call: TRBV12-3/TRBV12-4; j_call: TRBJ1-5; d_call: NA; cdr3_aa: CASRLAGNQPQHF
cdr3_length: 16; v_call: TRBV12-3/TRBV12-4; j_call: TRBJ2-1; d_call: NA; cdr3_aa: CASSIQGYLKTDEQFF
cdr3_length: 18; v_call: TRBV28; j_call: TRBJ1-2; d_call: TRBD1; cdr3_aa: CASSLARDRGHTNYGYTF
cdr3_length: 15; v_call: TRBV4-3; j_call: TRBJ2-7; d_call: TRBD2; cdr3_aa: CASSLIGSGTYEQYF
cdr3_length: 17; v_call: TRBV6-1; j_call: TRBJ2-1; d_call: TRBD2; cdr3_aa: CASSPQRAGVGGDEQFF
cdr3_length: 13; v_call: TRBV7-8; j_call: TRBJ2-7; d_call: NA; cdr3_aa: CAFSPGLDYEQYF
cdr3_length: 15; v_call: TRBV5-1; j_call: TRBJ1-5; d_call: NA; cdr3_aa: CASSLGTGGNQPQHF
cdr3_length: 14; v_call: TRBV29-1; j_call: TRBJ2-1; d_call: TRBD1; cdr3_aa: CSVSLRGQAYEQFF
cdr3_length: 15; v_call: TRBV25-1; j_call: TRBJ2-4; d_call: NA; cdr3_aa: CASSRGLLAKNIQYF
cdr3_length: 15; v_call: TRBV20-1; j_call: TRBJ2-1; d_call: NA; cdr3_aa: CSARHRDPVANDQFF
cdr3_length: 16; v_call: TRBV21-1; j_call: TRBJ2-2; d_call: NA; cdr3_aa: CASSKDRPSSTGELFF
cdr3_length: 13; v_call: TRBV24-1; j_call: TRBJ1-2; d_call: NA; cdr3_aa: CATSARGSYGYTF
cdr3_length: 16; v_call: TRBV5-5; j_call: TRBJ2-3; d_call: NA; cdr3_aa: CASSGTAWAEADTQYF
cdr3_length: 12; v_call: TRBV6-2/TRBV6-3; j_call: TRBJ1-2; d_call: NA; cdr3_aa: CASSYWFGGYTF
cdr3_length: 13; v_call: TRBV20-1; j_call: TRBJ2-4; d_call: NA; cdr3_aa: CSASPSGQNIQYF
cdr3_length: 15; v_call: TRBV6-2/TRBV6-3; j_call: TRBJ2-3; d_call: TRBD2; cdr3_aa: CASSYSGGGTDTQYF
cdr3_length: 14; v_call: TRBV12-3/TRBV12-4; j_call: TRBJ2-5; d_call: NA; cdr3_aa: CASAPGRGQETQYF
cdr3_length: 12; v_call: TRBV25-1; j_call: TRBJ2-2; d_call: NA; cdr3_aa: CASRLQTGELFF